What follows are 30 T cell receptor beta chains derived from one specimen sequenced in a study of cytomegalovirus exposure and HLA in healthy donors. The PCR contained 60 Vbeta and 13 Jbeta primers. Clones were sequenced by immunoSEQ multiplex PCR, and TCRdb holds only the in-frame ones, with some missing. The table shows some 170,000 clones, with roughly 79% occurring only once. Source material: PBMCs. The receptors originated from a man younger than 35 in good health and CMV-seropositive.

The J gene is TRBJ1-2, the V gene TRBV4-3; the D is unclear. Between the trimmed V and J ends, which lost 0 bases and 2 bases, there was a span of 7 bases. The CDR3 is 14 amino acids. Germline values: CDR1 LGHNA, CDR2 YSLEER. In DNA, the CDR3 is TGCGCCAGCAGCCAAGATCTTCGGAACTATGGCTACACCTTC. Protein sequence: CASSQDLRNYGYTF.

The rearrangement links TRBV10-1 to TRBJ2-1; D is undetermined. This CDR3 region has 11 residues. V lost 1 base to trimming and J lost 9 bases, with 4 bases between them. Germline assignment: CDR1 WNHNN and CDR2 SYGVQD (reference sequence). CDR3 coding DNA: TGCGCCAGCAGTGAGTACGGTGAGCAGTTCTTC. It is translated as CASSEYGEQFF.

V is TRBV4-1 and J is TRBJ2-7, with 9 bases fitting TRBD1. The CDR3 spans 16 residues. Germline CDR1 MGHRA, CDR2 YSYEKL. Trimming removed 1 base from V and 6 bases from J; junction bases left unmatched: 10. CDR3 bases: TGCGCCAGCAGCCAAGGGCCGACAGGGGGTCCGCTCGAGCAGTACTTC. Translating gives CASSQGPTGGPLEQYF.

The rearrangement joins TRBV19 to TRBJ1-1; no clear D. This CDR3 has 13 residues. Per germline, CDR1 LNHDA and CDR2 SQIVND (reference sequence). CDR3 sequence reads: CERAPRSNTEAFF. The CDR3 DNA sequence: TGTGAGCGCGCCCCTCGGTCGAACACTGAAGCTTTCTTT.

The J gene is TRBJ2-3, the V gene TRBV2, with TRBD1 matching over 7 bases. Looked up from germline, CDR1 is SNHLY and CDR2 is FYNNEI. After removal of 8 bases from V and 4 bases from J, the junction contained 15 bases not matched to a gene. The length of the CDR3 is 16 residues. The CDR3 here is CASGHNRDRSPDTQYF. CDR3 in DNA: TGTGCCAGCGGCCACAACCGGGACAGATCTCCAGATACGCAGTATTTT.

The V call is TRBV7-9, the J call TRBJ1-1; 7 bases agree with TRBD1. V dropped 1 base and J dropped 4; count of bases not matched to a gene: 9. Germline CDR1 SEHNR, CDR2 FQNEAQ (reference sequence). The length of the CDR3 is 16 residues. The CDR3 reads CASSLDIGPGGTEAFF. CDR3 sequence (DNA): TGTGCCAGCAGCTTAGATATCGGGCCAGGGGGCACTGAAGCTTTCTTT.

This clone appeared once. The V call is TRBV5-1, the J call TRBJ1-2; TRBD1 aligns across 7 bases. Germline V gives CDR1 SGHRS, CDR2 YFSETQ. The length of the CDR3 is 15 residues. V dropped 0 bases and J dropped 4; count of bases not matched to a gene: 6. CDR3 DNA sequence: TGCGCCAGCAGCTTGGGACAGGGCTCCCCCTATGGCTACACCTTC. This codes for CASSLGQGSPYGYTF.

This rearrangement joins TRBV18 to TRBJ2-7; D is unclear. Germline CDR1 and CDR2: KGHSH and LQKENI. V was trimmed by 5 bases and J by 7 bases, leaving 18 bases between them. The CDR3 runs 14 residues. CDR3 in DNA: TGTGCCAGCTCAGGCGGAGAAGAGGTCTATGAGCAGTACTTC. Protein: CASSGGEEVYEQYF.

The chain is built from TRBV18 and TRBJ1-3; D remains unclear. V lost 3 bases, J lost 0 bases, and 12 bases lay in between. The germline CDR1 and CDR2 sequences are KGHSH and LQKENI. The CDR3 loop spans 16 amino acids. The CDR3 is CASSPLVLVSGNTIYF. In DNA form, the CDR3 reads TGTGCCAGCTCACCCCTGGTATTAGTCTCTGGAAACACCATATATTTT.

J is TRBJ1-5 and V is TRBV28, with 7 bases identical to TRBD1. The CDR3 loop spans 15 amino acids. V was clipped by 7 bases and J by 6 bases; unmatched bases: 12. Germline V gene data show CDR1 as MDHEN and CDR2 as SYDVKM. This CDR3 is CASNLWGTAAQPQHF. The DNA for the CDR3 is TGTGCCAGCAACTTATGGGGGACAGCAGCTCAGCCCCAGCATTTT. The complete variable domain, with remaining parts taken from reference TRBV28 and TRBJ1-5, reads DVKVTQSSRYLVKRTGEKVFLECVQDMDHENMFWYRQDPGLGLRLIYFSYDVKMKEKGDIPEGYSVSREKKERFSLILESASTNQTSMYLCASNLWGTAAQPQHFGDGTRLSIL.

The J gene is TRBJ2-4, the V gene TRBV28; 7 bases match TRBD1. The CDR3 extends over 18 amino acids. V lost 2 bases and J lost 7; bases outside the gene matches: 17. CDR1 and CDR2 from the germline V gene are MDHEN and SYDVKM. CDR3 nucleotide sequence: TGTGCCAGCAGTTTACAGCGCATTGGTGGACAGGTGGAGAACATTCAGTACTTC. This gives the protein CASSLQRIGGQVENIQYF.

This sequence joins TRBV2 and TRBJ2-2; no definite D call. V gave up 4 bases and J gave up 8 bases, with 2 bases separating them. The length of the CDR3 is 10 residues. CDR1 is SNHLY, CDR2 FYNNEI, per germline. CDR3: CASSAGELFF. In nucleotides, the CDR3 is TGTGCCAGCAGTGCTGGGGAGCTGTTTTTT.

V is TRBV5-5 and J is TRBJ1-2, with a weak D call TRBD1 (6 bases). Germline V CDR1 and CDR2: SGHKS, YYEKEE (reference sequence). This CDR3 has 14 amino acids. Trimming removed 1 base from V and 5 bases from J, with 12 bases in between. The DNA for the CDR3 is TGTGCCAGCAGCTTGCGCGGGGGCGGGTATGGCTACACCTTC. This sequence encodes CASSLRGGGYGYTF.

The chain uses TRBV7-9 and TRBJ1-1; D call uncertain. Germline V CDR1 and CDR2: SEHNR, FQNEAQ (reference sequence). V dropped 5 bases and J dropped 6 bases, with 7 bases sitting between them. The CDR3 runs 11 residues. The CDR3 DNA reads TGTGCCAGCAGCACCCAGTCTGAAGCTTTCTTT. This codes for CASSTQSEAFF. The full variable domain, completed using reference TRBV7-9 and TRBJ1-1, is DTGVSQNPRHKITKRGQNVTFRCDPISEHNRLYWYRQTLGQGPEFLTYFQNEAQLEKSRLLSDRFSAERPKGSFSTLEIQRTEQGDSAMYLCASSTQSEAFFGQGTRLTVV.

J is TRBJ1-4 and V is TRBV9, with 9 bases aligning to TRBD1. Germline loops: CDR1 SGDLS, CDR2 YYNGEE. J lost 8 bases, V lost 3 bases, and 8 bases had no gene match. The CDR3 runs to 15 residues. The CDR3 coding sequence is TGTGCCAGCAGCGCCCGGACAGGGGAGGCGGAAAAACTGTTTTTT. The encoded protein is CASSARTGEAEKLFF.

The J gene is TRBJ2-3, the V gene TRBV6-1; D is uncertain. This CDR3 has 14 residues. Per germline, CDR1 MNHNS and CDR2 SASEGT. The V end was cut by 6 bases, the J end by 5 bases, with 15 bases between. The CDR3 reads CASRPSILGDTQYF. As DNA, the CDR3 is TGTGCCAGCAGGCCTAGTATTCTCGGAGATACGCAGTATTTT.

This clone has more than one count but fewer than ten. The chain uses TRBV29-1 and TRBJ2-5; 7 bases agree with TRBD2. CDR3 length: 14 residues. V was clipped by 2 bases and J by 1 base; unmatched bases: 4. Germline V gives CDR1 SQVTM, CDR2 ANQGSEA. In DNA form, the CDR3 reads TGCAGCGTTGAACCCCCTAGCGGCCAAGAGACCCAGTACTTC. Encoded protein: CSVEPPSGQETQYF.

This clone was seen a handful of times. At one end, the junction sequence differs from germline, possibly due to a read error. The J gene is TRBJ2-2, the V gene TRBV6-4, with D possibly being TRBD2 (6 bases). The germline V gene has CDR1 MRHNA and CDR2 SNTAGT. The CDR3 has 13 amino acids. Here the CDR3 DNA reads TGTGCCGGCAGTGAACGGGGGACCGGGGAGCTGTTTTTT. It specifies CAGSERGTGELFF.

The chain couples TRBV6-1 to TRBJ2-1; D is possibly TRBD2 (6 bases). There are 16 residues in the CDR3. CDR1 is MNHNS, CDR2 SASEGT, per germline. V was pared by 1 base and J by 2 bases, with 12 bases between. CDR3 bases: TGTGCCAGCAGTGAAGAAGGGTGGGGGGCCTACAATGAGCAGTTCTTC. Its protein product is CASSEEGWGAYNEQFF.

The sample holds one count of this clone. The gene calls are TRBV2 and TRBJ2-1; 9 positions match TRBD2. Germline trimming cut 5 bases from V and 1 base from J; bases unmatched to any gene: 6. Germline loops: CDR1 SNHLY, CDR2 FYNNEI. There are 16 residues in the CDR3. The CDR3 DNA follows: TGTGCCAGCAGTTTACATAGCGGGGGTTCCTACAATGAGCAGTTCTTC. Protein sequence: CASSLHSGGSYNEQFF.

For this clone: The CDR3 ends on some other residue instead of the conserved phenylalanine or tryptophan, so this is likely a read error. The CDR3 DNA sequence: TGTGCCAGCAGTTTCACAGGGGGACAATCACCCCTCCACCTT. As protein: CASSFTGGQSPLHL. V gene TRBV27 combines with J gene TRBJ1-6, with 8 bases fitting TRBD1. This CDR3 contains 14 residues. The germline CDR1 and CDR2 sequences are MNHEY and SMNVEV (reference sequence). Germline trimming cut 3 bases from V and 10 bases from J; bases unmatched to any gene: 5.

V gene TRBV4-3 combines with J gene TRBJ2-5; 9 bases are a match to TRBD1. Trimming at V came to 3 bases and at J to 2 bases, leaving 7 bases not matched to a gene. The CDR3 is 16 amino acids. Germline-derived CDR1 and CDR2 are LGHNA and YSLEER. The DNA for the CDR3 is TGCGCCAGCAGCCACGGGACAGGGAAGGGGCAAGAGACCCAGTACTTC. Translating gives CASSHGTGKGQETQYF.

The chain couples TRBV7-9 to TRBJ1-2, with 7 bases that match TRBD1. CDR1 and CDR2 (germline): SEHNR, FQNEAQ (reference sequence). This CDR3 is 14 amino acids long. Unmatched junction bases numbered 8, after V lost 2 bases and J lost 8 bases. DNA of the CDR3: TGTGCCAGCAGCTTAAATGACAGGGTAATCGGCTACACCTTC. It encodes CASSLNDRVIGYTF.

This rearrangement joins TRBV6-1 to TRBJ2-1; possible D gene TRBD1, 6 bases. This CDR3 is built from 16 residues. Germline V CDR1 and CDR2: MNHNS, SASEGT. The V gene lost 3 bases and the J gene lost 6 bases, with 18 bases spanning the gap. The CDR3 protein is CASSDRTASRGNEQFF. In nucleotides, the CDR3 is TGTGCCAGCAGTGACCGGACAGCCTCGAGGGGCAATGAGCAGTTCTTC.

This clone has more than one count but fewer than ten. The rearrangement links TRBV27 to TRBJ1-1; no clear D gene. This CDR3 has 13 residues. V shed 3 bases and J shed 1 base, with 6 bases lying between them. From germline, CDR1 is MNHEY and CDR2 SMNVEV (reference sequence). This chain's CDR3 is CASSFTPNTEAFF. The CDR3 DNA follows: TGTGCCAGCAGTTTCACACCGAACACTGAAGCTTTCTTT.

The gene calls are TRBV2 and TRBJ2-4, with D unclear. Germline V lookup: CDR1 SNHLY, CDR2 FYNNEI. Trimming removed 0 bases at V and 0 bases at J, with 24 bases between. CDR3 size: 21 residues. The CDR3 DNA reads TGTGCCAGCAGTGAAGCGCCTCCTAGTGGGTATTCGTTCCTAGCCAAAAACATTCAGTACTTC. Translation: CASSEAPPSGYSFLAKNIQYF.

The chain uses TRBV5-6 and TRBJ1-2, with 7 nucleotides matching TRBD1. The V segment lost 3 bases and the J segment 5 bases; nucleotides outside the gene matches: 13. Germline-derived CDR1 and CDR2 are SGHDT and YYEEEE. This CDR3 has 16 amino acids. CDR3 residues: CASSCEVGGREYGYTF. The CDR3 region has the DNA TGTGCCAGCAGCTGTGAGGTAGGGGGCCGGGAGTATGGCTACACCTTC.

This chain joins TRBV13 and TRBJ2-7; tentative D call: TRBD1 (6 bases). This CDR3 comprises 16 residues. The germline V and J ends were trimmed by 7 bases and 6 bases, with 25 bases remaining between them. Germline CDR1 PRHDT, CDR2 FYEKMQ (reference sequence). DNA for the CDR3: TGTGCCAGCACCCTGGGGGCCCAGGGGCCTGAGGGCGAGCAGTACTTC. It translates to CASTLGAQGPEGEQYF.

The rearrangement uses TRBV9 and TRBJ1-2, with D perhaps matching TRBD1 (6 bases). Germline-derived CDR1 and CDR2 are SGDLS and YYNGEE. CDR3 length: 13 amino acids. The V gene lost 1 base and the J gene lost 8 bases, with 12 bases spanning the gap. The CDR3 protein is CASSVWQGNGYTF. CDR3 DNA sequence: TGTGCCAGCAGCGTATGGCAGGGGAACGGCTACACCTTC.

CDR3 amino acids: CASSPTDRYEQYF. In nucleotides, the CDR3 is TGCGCCAGCAGCCCCACGGACAGATACGAGCAGTACTTC. The rearrangement joins TRBV4-1 to TRBJ2-7; TRBD1 might be the D (6 bases). V dropped 4 bases and J dropped 4 bases, with 11 bases sitting between them. The CDR3 consists of 13 residues. Germline V gives CDR1 MGHRA, CDR2 YSYEKL.